This T cell receptor beta chain was retrieved from a study of OX40 agonist ivuxolimab in advanced cancers. The CDR3 has 14 amino acids. Germline V CDR1 and CDR2: LNHDA, SQIVND (reference sequence). V dropped 4 bases and J dropped 1; count of bases not matched to a gene: 3. Produced via immunoSEQ multiplex PCR; TCRdb's table is partial and in-frame only. The table has about 99,000 clones, approximately 93% seen once. The TCR comes from an adult with an advanced solid tumor such as melanoma, head and neck, liver or kidney cancer. The J gene is TRBJ2-5, the V gene TRBV19, with 7 bases identical to TRBD2. Source: CD4+ or CD8+ T cells sorted from blood, taken in a trial of the OX40 agonist ivuxolimab. The CDR3: CASSTGRGQETQYF. Written as DNA, the CDR3 is TGTGCCAGTAGTACAGGGAGGGGCCAAGAGACCCAGTACTTC.